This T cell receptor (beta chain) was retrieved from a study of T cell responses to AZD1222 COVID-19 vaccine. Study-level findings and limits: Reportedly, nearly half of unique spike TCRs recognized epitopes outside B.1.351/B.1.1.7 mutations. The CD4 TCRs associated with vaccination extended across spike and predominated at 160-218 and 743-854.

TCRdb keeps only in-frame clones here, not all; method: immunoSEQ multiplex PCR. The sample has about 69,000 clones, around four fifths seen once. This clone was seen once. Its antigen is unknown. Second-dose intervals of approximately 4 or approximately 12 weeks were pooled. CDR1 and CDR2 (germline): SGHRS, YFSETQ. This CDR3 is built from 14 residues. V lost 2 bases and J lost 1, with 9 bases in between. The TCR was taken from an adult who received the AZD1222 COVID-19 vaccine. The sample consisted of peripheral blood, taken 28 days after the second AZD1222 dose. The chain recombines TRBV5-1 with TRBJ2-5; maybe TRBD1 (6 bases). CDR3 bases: TGCGCCAGCAGCTTAATGACAGGCCAAGAGACCCAGTACTTC. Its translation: CASSLMTGQETQYF.